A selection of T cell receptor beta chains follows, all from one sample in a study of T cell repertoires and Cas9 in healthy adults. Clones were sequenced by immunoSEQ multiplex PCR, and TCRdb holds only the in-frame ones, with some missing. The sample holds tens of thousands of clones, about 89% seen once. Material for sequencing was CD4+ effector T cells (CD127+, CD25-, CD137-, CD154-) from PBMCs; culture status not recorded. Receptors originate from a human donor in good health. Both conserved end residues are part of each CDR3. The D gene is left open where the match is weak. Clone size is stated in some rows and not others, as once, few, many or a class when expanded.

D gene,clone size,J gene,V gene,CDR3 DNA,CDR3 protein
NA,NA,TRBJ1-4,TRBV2,TGTGCCAGCAGAAACAGGGTGGGCAACGAAAAACTGTTTTTT,CASRNRVGNEKLFF
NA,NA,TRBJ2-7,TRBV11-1,TGTGCCAGCAGCTTAGAAGCGGCGGCCTACGAGCAGTACTTC,CASSLEAAAYEQYF
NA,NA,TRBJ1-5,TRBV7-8,TGTGCCAGCAGCCCAAAGACCGCCTTAGGGATTCAGCCCCAGCATTTT,CASSPKTALGIQPQHF
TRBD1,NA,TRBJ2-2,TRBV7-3,TGTGCCAGCAGCTTGGGACAGGCGAACACCGGGGAGCTGTTTTTT,CASSLGQANTGELFF
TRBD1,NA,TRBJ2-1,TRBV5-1,TGCGCCAGCAGCAATGGACAGGGCCCTTACAATGAGCAGTTCTTC,CASSNGQGPYNEQFF
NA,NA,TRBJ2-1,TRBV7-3,TGTGCCAGCAGCTCCAGGGGGGCGAATGAGCAGTTCTTC,CASSSRGANEQFF
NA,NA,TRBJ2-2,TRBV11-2,TGTGCCAGCAGTTTGCGGATGAACACCGGGGAGCTGTTTTTT,CASSLRMNTGELFF
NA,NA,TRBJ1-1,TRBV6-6,TGTGCCAGCAGTTACTCCCCGAGACAGAGGACTGAAGCTTTCTTT,CASSYSPRQRTEAFF
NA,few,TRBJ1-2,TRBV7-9,TGTGCCAGCAGCTTAGTTGTTTCCTATGGCTACACCTTC,CASSLVVSYGYTF
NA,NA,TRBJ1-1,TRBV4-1,TGCGCCAGCAGCCGAGTTCAGGGCGGGACTGAAGCTTTCTTT,CASSRVQGGTEAFF
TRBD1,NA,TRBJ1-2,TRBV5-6,TGTGCCAGCAGCGAGACAGGGGGCTCTGGCTATGGCTACACCTTC,CASSETGGSGYGYTF
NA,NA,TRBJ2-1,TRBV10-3,TGTGCCATCAGAAGTGGCGGGCAGTCCTACAATGAGCAGTTCTTC,CAIRSGGQSYNEQFF
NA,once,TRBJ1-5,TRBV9,TGTGCCAGCAGCGTAGATGGTAGCAATCAGCCCCAGCATTTT,CASSVDGSNQPQHF
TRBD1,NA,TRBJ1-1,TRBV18,TGTGCCAGCTCCCGACAGGGGGCTGAAGCTTTCTTT,CASSRQGAEAFF
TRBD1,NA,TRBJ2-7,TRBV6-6,TGTGCCAGCAGTTACTCGGGGACAGGGTACGAGCAGTACTTC,CASSYSGTGYEQYF
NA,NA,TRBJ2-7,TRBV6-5,TGTGCCAGCAGTTACCGTAAGGGGCAGGGCTCCTACGAGCAGTACTTC,CASSYRKGQGSYEQYF
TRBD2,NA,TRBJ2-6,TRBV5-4,TGTGCCAGCAGCCCGGGGGGGAGCTCTGGGGCCAACGTCCTGACTTTC,CASSPGGSSGANVLTF
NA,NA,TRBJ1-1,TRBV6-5,TGTGCCAGCAGTTACCGACACTCGAACACTGAAGCTTTCTTT,CASSYRHSNTEAFF
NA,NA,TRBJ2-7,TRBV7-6,TGTGCCAGCAGCGCCGACAAAGCCTACGAGCAGTACTTC,CASSADKAYEQYF
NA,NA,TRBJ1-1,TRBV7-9,TGTGCCAGCAGCTCCCCGGGACGGATTGAAGCTTTCTTT,CASSSPGRIEAFF
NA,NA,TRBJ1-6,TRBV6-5,TGTGCCAGCAGTGACCTCAGAGATCTCACCCTCCACTTT,CASSDLRDLTLHF
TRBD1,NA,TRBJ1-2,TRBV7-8,TGTGCCAGCAGCTGGGACAGGGGCCTGGACGGAGGCTACACCTTC,CASSWDRGLDGGYTF
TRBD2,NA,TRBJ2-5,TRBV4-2,TGTGCCAGCAGCCAAGATGTCCGGGAGGGCGTGGAGACCCAGTACTTC,CASSQDVREGVETQYF
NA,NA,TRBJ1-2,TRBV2,TGTGCCAGCAGCGTTAACAGGAATCTACAATATGGCTACACCTTC,CASSVNRNLQYGYTF
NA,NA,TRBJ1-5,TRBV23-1,TGCGCCAGCAAAGGACCCCTTTCACGGCATTTT,CASKGPLSRHF
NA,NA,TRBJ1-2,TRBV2,TGTGCCAGCAGTGAAGGGATCGTGGCCGCGACGCGGGACTATGGCTACACCTTC,CASSEGIVAATRDYGYTF
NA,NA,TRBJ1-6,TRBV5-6,TGTGCCAGCAGCTCGGGACGGATGACTTCACCCCTCCACTTT,CASSSGRMTSPLHF
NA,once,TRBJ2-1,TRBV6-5,TGTGCCAGCAGTTTCCCCCGGGACTCCTACAATGAGCAGTTCTTC,CASSFPRDSYNEQFF
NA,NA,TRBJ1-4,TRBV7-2,TGTGCCAGCAGCCCGGGTCAGATTTACGAAAAACTGTTTTTT,CASSPGQIYEKLFF
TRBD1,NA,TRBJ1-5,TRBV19,TGTGCCAGTAGACCGGGACAGGGGGGTGGCAATCAGCCCCAGCATTTT,CASRPGQGGGNQPQHF
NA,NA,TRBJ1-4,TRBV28,TGTGCCAGCAGCCTTTCAGGACCGGGAACTAATGAAAAACTGTTTTTT,CASSLSGPGTNEKLFF
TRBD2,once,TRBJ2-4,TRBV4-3,TGCGCCAGCAGCCAGGTACTAGCGGGAGCCAAAAACATTCAGTACTTC,CASSQVLAGAKNIQYF
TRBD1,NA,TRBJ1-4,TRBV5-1,TGCGCCAGCAGCCCTGGGACAGGGTACCCCAGCGGGTCTAAACTGTTTTTT,CASSPGTGYPSGSKLFF
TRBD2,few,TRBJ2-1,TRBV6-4,TGTGCCAGCAGTAGGGGAGGGTCTGAGCAGTTCTTC,CASSRGGSEQFF
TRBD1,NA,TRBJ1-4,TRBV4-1,TGCGCCAGCAGCCACCCCGGGACAGGGGGAGAAAAACTGTTTTTT,CASSHPGTGGEKLFF
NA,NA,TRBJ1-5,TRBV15,TGTGCCACCAGCCCAAATTTAAGCAATCAGCCCCAGCATTTT,CATSPNLSNQPQHF
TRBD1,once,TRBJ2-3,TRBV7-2,TGTGCCAGCAGCTTAGGGACAGGAGGATGGGGCACAGATACGCAGTATTTT,CASSLGTGGWGTDTQYF
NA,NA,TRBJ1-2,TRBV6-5,TGTGCCAGCAGTTACGCCTTGGGTAGGGTCGATGGCTACACCTTC,CASSYALGRVDGYTF
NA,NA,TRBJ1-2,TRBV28,TGTGCCAGCGGGGGCCGACGGGGGGTCGGCTACACCTTC,CASGGRRGVGYTF
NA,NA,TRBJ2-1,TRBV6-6,TGTGCCAGCAGTTACTCCGGGGGGCCTCAGCAGTTCTTC,CASSYSGGPQQFF